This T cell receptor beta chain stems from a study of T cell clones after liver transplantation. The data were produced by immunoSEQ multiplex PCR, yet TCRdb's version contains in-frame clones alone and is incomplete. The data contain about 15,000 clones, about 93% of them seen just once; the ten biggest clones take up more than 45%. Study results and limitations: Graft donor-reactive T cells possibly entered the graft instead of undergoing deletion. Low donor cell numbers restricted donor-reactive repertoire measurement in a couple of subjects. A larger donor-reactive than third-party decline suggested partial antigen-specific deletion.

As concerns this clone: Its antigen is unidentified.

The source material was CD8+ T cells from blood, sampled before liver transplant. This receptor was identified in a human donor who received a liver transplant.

CDR3 in amino acids: CASSVADGGNTIYF. The CDR3 DNA reads as TGTGCCAGCAGCGTAGCTGACGGTGGAAACACCATATATTTT. The chain couples TRBV9 to TRBJ1-3; D gene ambiguous. Trimming took 0 bases from V and 3 from J, leaving 7 bases between them. The CDR3 totals 14 residues. CDR1 is SGDLS, CDR2 YYNGEE, per germline.